The source of this T cell receptor (beta chain) is a study of cytomegalovirus exposure and HLA in healthy donors. Findings and limits, study-wide: The number of N-insertions in an Asian-associated ancestry cluster was reportedly below the roughly 620-donor mean in a later analysis. A later analysis found TCR association rates differed by HLA locus, highest for DRB1 and lowest for HLA-C. A later analysis found common viral pathogens apparently linked to several of the most significant clusters.

There are 17 residues in the CDR3. The trim removed 1 base at V and 2 bases at J, leaving 4 bases unmatched. Germline V lookup: CDR1 SGHTA, CDR2 FQGNSA. It was with 60 Vbeta and 13 Jbeta primers that the PCR ran. TCRdb's table, derived via immunoSEQ multiplex PCR, lists solely in-frame clones and lacks some. This specimen shows some 83,000 clones; the ten leading clones hold about 1%. Comment on this clone: Its antigen is as yet unknown.

Healthy bone marrow donors made up the donor group. The TCR originated in a woman aged 25-40 years in good health and CMV-seronegative. The rearrangement uses TRBV7-2 and TRBJ1-5, with 11 bases aligning to TRBD1. The sample was PBMCs. Written as DNA, the CDR3 is TGTGCCAGCAGCTTAGGGACAGGGGGCAGGGGCAATCAGCCCCAGCATTTT. Encoded protein: CASSLGTGGRGNQPQHF. The variable domain in full, completed from reference TRBV7-2 and TRBJ1-5, reads GAGVSQSPSNKVTEKGKDVELRCDPISGHTALYWYRQSLGQGLEFLIYFQGNSAPDKSGLPSDRFSAERTGGSVSTLTIQRTQQEDSAVYLCASSLGTGGRGNQPQHFGDGTRLSIL.